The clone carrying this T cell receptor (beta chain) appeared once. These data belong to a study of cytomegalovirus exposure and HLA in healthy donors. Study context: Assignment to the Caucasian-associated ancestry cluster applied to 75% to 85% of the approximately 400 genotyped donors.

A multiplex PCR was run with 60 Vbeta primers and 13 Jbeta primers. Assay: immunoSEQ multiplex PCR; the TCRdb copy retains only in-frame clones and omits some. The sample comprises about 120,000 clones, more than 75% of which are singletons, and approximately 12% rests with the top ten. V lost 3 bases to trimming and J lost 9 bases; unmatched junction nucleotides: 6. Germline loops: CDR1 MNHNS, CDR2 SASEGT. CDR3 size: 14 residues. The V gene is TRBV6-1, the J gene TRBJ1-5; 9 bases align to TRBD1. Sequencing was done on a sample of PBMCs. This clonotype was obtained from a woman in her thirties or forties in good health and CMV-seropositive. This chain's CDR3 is CASSDTGGGRPQHF. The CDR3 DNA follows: TGTGCCAGCAGTGATACAGGGGGCGGACGGCCCCAGCATTTT.